The sequence of this T cell receptor (beta chain) was determined in a study of CD4 T cells in relation to SARS-CoV-2 and coronaviruses. Study as a whole: ViraFEST: roughly 10-day antigen culture of PBMCs, then TCR beta CDR3 sequencing. Convalescent donors were aged about 20 to 75, with median approximately 36 years. Points from the study as a whole: No crossreactivity against non-spike viral proteins was tested here.

Sorted naive or memory CD4+ cells met CEF peptides for about 10 days. The CDR3 runs 14 residues. Germline CDR1 reads MGHRA; CDR2 reads YSYEKL. The V gene lost 2 bases and the J gene lost 10 bases, with 15 bases spanning the gap. With regard to this clone: As yet, its antigen is unknown.

Libraries were prepared by immunoSEQ multiplex PCR; TCRdb keeps only in-frame clonotypes and omits some of them. The sample lists 37,000 or so clones, 82% occurring once. Sequencing was carried out using naive CD4+ T cells from PBMCs, cultured in vitro. Subset described: naive CD4+ T cells isolated by negative enrichment. This rearrangement joins TRBV4-1 to TRBJ2-1, with TRBD1 as a possible D gene (5 bases). The source of this sequence is an adult with COVID-19. CDR3 amino acids: CASSQRVTDPEQFF. Written as DNA, the CDR3 is TGCGCCAGCAGCCAAAGGGTGACAGACCCGGAGCAGTTCTTC.